This T cell receptor (beta chain) was sequenced for a study of blood T cell repertoires in COVID-19. Background on the study: The United States, Italy and Spain supplied acute and convalescent COVID-19 samples.

Original methodology: Reference gene primer amplification gave estimated nucleated cell counts. Measured with immunoSEQ multiplex PCR; TCRdb has only the in-frame clones, and not every one. V, J and clone size reflect that table, while D and trimming were determined from the DNA. Of 20,000 to 30,000 clones listed, around 95% are singletons. Germline V gene lookup returns CDR1 SGDLS and CDR2 YYNGEE. The CDR3 length is 16 residues. J was trimmed by 5 bases and V by 4 bases; bases with no gene match: 6. Material: peripheral blood. The sequence came from a human donor with active COVID-19. The donor label of this sample is uncertain. The rearrangement links TRBV9 to TRBJ2-2, with 12 bases that match TRBD2. CDR3 in DNA: TGTGCCAGCAGCTCCAGACTAGCGGGGGAGACCGGGGAGCTGTTTTTT. This encodes CASSSRLAGETGELFF.